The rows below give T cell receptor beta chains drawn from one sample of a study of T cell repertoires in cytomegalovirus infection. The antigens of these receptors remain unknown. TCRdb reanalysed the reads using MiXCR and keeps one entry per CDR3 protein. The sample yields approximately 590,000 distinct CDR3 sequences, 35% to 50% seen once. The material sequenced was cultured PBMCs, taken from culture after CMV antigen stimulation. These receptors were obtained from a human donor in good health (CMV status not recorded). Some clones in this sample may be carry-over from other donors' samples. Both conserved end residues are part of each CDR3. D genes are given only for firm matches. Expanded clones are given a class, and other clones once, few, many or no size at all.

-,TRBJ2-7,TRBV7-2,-,CASSLGLTLGEQYF,TGTGCCAGCAGCTTAGGACTAACCCTCGGCGAGCAGTACTTC
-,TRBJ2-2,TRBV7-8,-,CASSYYDGTGELFF,TGTGCCAGCAGCTACTACGACGGCACCGGGGAGCTGTTTTTT
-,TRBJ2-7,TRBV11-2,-,CASSLNTGRGYEQYF,TGTGCCAGCAGCTTAAATACCGGCCGGGGCTACGAGCAGTACTTC
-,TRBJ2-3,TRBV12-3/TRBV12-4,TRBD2,CASSGQGGRAVGGYTDTQYF,TGTGCCAGCAGTGGCCAGGGCGGGAGGGCCGTGGGGGGCTACACAGATACGCAGTATTTT
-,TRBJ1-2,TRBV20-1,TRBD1,CSAGQGTGYGYTF,TGCAGTGCTGGACAGGGAACGGGATATGGCTACACCTTC
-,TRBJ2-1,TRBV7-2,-,CASSLVASRAGNEQFF,TGTGCCAGCAGCTTAGTAGCGTCAAGGGCGGGCAATGAGCAGTTCTTC
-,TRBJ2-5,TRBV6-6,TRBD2,CASRTSGGGQETQYF,TGTGCCAGTAGGACTAGCGGGGGGGGGCAAGAGACCCAGTACTTC
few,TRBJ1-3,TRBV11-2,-,CASSPRSRNTIYF,TGTGCCAGCAGCCCTCGTAGTCGAAACACCATATATTTT
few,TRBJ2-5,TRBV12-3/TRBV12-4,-,CASSAGQVTVTQYF,TGTGCCAGCAGTGCCGGCCAGGTAACCGTGACCCAGTACTTC
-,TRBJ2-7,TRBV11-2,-,CASSPDFEQYF,TGTGCCAGCAGCCCAGACTTTGAGCAGTACTTC
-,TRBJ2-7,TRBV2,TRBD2,CASRMGSGRSYEQYF,TGTGCCAGCAGGATGGGTAGCGGGAGGTCCTACGAGCAGTACTTC
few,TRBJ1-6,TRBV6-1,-,CASSQTAYNSPLHF,TGTGCCAGCAGTCAGACAGCCTATAATTCACCCCTCCACTTT
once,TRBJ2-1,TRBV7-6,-,CASSLGSGTRSGEQFF,TGTGCCAGCAGCTTAGGCTCCGGGACTCGAAGCGGGGAGCAGTTCTTC
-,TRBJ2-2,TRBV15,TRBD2,CATSGGGKDTGELFF,TGTGCCACCAGCGGCGGGGGGAAGGATACCGGGGAGCTGTTTTTT
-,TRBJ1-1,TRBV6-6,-,CASTSGRVNTEAFF,TGTGCCAGCACCTCGGGACGGGTAAACACTGAAGCTTTCTTT
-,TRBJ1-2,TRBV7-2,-,CASSQTGYGYTF,TGTGCCAGCAGCCAGACAGGATATGGCTACACCTTC
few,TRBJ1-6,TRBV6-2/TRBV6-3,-,CASSLTANSPLHF,TGTGCCAGCAGTCTCACAGCGAATTCACCCCTCCACTTT
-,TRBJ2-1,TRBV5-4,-,CASSLPIVNEQFF,TGTGCCAGCAGCTTGCCAATCGTTAATGAGCAGTTCTTC
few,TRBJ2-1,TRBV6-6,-,CASTRTQTRLGNEQFF,TGTGCCAGCACCCGAACCCAGACTAGACTGGGGAATGAGCAGTTCTTC
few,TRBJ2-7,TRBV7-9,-,CASSPSLGSSYEQYF,TGTGCCAGCAGCCCATCTCTGGGGTCCTCCTACGAGCAGTACTTC
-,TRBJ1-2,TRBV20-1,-,CSARDGLSKDRKLYGYTF,TGCAGTGCTAGAGATGGACTTTCAAAGGACAGAAAACTGTATGGCTACACCTTC
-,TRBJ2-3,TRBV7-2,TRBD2,CASSLRLAGAGGDTQYF,TGTGCCAGCAGCTTAAGACTAGCGGGGGCCGGGGGAGATACGCAGTATTTT
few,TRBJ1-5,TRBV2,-,CASSDFGKGGDQPQHF,TGTGCCAGCAGTGATTTTGGGAAGGGGGGGGATCAGCCCCAGCATTTT
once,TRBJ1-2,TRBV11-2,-,CASSSRGPNYGYTF,TGTGCCAGCAGCTCTAGGGGACCCAACTATGGCTACACCTTC
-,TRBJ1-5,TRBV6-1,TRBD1,CASSEPRQGHNQPQHF,TGTGCCAGCAGTGAACCCCGACAGGGACACAATCAGCCCCAGCATTTT
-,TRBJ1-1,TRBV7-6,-,CASSVFGGEAFF,TGTGCCAGCAGCGTTTTCGGCGGTGAAGCTTTCTTT
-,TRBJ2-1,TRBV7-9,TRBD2,CASSVFSGRAWNEQFF,TGTGCCAGCAGCGTCTTTAGCGGGAGGGCCTGGAATGAGCAGTTCTTC
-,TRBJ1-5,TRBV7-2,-,CASSFGWNQPQHF,TGTGCCAGCAGCTTCGGTTGGAATCAGCCCCAGCATTTT
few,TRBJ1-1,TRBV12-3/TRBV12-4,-,CASSGTSNTEAFF,TGTGCCAGCAGCGGGACGTCGAACACTGAAGCTTTCTTT
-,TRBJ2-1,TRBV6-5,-,CASRDDREQFF,TGTGCCAGCAGAGATGACAGGGAGCAGTTCTTC
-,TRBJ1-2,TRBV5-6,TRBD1,CASSLGPGQGTYGYTF,TGTGCCAGCAGCTTGGGTCCGGGACAGGGGACCTATGGCTACACCTTC
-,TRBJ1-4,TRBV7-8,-,CASSGLRSNEKLFF,TGTGCCAGCTCCGGGCTCAGGTCTAATGAAAAACTGTTTTTT
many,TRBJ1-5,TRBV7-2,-,CASSPQRGNQPQHF,TGTGCCAGCAGCCCCCAAAGAGGCAATCAGCCCCAGCATTTT
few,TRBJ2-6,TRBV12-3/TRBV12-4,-,CASRSGPPGANVLTF,TGTGCCAGCAGGTCGGGACCCCCAGGGGCCAACGTCCTGACTTTC
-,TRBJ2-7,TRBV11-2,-,CASSLDLGTYEQYF,TGTGCCAGCAGCTTAGATTTAGGAACCTACGAGCAGTACTTC
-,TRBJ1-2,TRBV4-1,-,CASSPIQGQKDGYTF,TGCGCCAGCAGCCCTATCCAAGGGCAAAAGGATGGCTACACCTTC
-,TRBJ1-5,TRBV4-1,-,CASSPRTDSNQPQHF,TGTGCCAGCAGCCCCCGGACGGATAGCAATCAGCCCCAGCATTTT
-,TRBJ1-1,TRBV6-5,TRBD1,CASSLGGTGPTEAFF,TGTGCCAGCAGTCTGGGGGGGACAGGGCCCACTGAAGCTTTCTTT
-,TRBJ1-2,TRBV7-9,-,CASSQGLAGDYGYTF,TGTGCCAGCAGCCAAGGGTTAGCAGGGGACTATGGCTACACCTTC
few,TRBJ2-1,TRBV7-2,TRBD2,CASSPSLSGSSEQFF,TGTGCCAGCAGCCCCTCGCTGAGCGGGAGTAGTGAGCAGTTCTTC
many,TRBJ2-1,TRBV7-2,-,CASSIMGREHNEQFF,TGTGCCAGCAGCATCATGGGCAGGGAACACAATGAGCAGTTCTTC
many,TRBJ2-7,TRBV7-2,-,CASSLVRGAYEQYF,TGTGCCAGCAGCTTAGTGAGAGGGGCCTACGAGCAGTACTTC
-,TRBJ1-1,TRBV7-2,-,CASSFGGASTIYTEAFF,TGTGCCAGCAGCTTTGGGGGGGCCTCAACTATTTACACTGAAGCTTTCTTT
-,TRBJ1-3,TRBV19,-,CARRILTTKGNTIYF,TGTGCCAGGAGAATATTGACAACGAAGGGAAACACCATATATTTT
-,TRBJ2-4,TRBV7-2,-,CASSLGTDRYF,TGTGCCAGCAGCTTGGGGACGGATCGGTACTTC
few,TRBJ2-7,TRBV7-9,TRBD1,CASSATGLSLSPYEQYF,TGTGCCAGCAGCGCGACAGGGTTGTCCCTTTCCCCCTACGAGCAGTACTTC
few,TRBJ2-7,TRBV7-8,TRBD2,CASSLLTGGEQYF,TGTGCCAGCAGCTTGTTGACGGGAGGCGAGCAGTACTTC
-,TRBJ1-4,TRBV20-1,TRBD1,CSARTGTNEKLFF,TGCAGTGCTAGGACAGGGACTAATGAAAAACTGTTTTTT
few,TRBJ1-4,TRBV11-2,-,CASSAQPATNEKLFF,TGTGCCAGCAGCGCTCAGCCAGCAACTAATGAAAAACTGTTTTTT
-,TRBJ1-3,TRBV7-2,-,CASSLVLGGNTIYF,TGTGCCAGCAGCTTAGTCTTGGGTGGAAACACCATATATTTT
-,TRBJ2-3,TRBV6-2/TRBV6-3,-,CASSYSPVTDTQYF,TGTGCCAGCAGTTACTCGCCAGTCACAGATACGCAGTATTTT
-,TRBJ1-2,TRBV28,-,CASSLSWGQEGYTF,TGTGCCAGCAGCCTAAGTTGGGGGCAAGAAGGCTACACCTTC
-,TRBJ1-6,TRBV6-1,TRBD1,CASSYPRPGGNSPLHF,TGTGCCAGCAGTTACCCCCGCCCAGGGGGTAATTCACCCCTCCACTTT
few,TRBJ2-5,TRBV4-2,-,CASSQGDSGQETQYF,TGTGCCAGCAGCCAAGGGGATAGCGGCCAAGAGACCCAGTACTTC
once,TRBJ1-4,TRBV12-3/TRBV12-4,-,CASGLRGYGEKLFF,TGTGCCAGCGGGTTAAGGGGATATGGTGAAAAACTGTTTTTT